The present TCR beta chain was sequenced within a study of OX40 agonist ivuxolimab in advanced cancers. Overall study context: Three patients, one with hepatocellular carcinoma and two with cutaneous melanoma, responded partially.

This CDR3 spans 16 amino acids. The V gene's germline CDR1 is LNHDA and CDR2 SQIVND (reference sequence). The trim removed 4 bases at V and 1 base at J, leaving 9 bases unmatched. Comment on this clone: Its cognate antigen is unknown.

Findings of the study overall: The investigators did not determine what antigen specificity the expanded peripheral T cells had.

At cycle 4 day 1, cycle 7 day 1, and baseline, blood was sampled. The data were produced by immunoSEQ multiplex PCR, yet TCRdb's version contains in-frame clones alone and is incomplete. The table has around 70,000 clones, 65% to 85% seen once. The receptor was derived from an adult with an advanced solid tumor such as melanoma, head and neck, liver or kidney cancer. The chain is built from TRBV19 and TRBJ1-2, with 7 positions matching TRBD1. This specimen was CD4+ or CD8+ T cells sorted from blood, taken in a trial of the OX40 agonist ivuxolimab. As DNA, the CDR3 is TGTGCCAGTAGTACGAGACAGGGCGGTGGTAACTATGGCTACACCTTC. This translates into CASSTRQGGGNYGYTF.